The TCR beta chain under discussion was sequenced for a study of T-cell reconstitution after alpha-beta-depleted transplantation in children. This clonotype was counted many times. What it binds is not known. Findings of the study overall: After transplant, high TCRbeta diversity at day 60 in some patients arose from surviving recipient T cells and thymic progenitors. One year after transplant, T-cell counts and diversity came mostly from newly produced T cells. Reported findings indicate that, about two months after transplant, alpha-beta T cells came from several hundred expanded clones, which were derived from non-depleted graft cells.

Preparing the TCRbeta library involved the use of unique molecular identifiers. TCRdb itself ran the PCR reads through MiXCR, one entry per CDR3 protein. The repertoire has about 590,000 distinct CDR3 sequences, roughly 13% of them found once; the top ten carry 2.2%. The CDR3 consists of 14 residues. Germline V gene sequence: CDR1 DFQATT, CDR2 SNEGSKA (reference sequence). J gave up 1 base and V 3 bases, and 4 bases lay outside the gene matches. The source of this sequence is a male patient between 5 and 17 years old who had a stem cell transplant for acute myeloid leukemia, so the T cells may come from the graft donor. The chain is built from TRBV20-1 and TRBJ2-7, with 9 bases aligning to TRBD1. This specimen consisted of PBMCs, mostly from graft donor cells, obtained 360 days after TCRalphabeta/CD19-depleted stem cell transplant. In DNA, the CDR3 is TGCAGTGCTAGGCCGGGACAGGGTTCCTACGAGCAGTACTTC. It codes for CSARPGQGSYEQYF.